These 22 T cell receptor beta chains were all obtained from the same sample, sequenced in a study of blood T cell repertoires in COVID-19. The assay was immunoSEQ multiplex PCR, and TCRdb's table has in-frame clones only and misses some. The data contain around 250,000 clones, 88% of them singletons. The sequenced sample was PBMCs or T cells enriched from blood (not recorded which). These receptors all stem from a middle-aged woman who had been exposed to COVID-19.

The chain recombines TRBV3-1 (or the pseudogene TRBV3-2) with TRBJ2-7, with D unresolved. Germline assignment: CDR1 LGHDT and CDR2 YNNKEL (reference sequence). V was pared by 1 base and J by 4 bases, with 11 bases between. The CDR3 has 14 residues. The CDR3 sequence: CASSQVWLVYEQYV. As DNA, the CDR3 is TGTGCCAGCAGCCAAGTCTGGCTTGTGTACGAGCAGTACGTC.

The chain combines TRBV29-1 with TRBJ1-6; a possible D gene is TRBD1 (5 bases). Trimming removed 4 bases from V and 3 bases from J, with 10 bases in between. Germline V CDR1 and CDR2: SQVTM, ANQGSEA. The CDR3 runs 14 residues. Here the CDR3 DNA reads TGCAGCGTTGGAGCGGGGGGCTATAATTCACCCCTCCACTTT. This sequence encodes CSVGAGGYNSPLHF.

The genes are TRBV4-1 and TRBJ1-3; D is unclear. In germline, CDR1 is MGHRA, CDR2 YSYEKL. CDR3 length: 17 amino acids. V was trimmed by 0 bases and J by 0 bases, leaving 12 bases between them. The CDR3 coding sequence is TGCGCCAGCAGCCAAGAAAGCGGCCGGGACTCTGGAAACACCATATATTTT. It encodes CASSQESGRDSGNTIYF.

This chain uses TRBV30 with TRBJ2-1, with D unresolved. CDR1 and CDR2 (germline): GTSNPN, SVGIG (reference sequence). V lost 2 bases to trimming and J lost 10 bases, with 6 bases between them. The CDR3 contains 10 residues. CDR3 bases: TGTGCCTGGAGTAGGCGGGAGCAGTTCTTC. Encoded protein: CAWSRREQFF.

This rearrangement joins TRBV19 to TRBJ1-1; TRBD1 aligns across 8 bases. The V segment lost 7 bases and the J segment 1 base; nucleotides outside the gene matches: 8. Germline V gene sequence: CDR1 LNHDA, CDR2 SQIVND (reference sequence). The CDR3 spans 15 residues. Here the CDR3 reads CASTRTGTGNTEAFF. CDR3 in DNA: TGTGCCAGTACTCGTACCGGGACAGGGAACACTGAAGCTTTCTTT.

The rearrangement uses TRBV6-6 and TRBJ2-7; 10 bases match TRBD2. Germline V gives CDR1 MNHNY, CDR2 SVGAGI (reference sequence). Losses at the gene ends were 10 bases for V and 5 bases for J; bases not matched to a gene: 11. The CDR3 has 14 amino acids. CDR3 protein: CATSHGTSDDEQYF. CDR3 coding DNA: TGTGCCACGTCCCACGGGACTAGCGACGACGAGCAGTACTTC.

The CDR3 is CASSWGTSSEQFF. Written as DNA, the CDR3 is TGTGCCAGCAGCTGGGGGACTAGTTCTGAGCAGTTCTTC. V is TRBV5-8 and J is TRBJ2-1; TRBD2 matches 8 bases. The CDR3 is 13 amino acids. V dropped 3 bases and J dropped 9; count of bases not matched to a gene: 5. Germline CDR1 SGHTS, CDR2 YDEGEE.

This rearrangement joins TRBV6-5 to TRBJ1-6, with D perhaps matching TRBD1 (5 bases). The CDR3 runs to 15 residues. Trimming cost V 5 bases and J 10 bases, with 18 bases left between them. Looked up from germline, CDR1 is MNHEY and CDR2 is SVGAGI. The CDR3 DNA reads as TGTGCCAGCAGTACCCGGGGGGAGGGAGGGTCACCCCTCCACTTT. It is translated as CASSTRGEGGSPLHF.

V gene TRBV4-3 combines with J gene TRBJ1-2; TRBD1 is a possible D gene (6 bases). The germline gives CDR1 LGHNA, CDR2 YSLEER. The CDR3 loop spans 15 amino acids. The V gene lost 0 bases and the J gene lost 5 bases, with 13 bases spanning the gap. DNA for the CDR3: TGCGCCAGCAGCCAAGATGTAGGGGGTCAATATGGCTACACCTTC. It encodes CASSQDVGGQYGYTF.

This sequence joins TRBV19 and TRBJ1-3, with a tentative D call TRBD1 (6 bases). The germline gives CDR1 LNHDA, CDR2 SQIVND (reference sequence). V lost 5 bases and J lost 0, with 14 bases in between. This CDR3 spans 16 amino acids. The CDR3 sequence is CASSAPGTSSGNTIYF. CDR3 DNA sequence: TGTGCCAGTAGTGCCCCCGGGACAAGCTCTGGAAACACCATATATTTT.

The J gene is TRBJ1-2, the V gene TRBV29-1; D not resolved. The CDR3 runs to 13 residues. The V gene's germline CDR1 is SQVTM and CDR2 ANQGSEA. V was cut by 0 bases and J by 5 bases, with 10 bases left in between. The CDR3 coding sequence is TGCAGCGTTGAAGATCGGGCGGGTTATGGCTACACCTTC. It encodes CSVEDRAGYGYTF. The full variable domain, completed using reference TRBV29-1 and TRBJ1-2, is SAVISQKPSRDICQRGTSLTIQCQVDSQVTMMFWYRQQPGQSLTLIATANQGSEATYESGFVIDKFPISRPNLTFSTLTVSNMSPEDSSIYLCSVEDRAGYGYTFGSGTRLTVV.

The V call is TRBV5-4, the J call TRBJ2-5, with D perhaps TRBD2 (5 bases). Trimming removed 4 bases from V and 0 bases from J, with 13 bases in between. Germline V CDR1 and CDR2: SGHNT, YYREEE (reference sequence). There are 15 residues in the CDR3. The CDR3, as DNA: TGTGCCAGCAGCCTCGCCTTAGCGTACCAAGAGACCCAGTACTTC. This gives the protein CASSLALAYQETQYF.

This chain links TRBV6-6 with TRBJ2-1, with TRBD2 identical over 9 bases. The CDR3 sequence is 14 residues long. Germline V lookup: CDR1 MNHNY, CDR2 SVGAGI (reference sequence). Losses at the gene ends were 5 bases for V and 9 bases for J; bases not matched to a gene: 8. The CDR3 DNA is TGTGCCAGCAGTCCCGGGACTAGCCTACCTGAGCAGTTCTTC. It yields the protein CASSPGTSLPEQFF.

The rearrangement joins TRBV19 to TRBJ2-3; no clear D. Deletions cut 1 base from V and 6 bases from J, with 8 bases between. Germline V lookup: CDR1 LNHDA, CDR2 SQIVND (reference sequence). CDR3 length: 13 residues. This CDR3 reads CASSIGARDTQYF. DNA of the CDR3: TGTGCCAGTAGTATAGGGGCACGGGATACGCAGTATTTT.

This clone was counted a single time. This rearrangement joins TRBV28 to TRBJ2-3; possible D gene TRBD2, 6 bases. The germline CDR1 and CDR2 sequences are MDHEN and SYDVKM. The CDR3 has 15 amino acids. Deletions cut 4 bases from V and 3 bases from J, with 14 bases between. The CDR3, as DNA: TGTGCCAGCAGTTCCGCAACGGGGGAAACAGATACGCAGTATTTT. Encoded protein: CASSSATGETDTQYF.

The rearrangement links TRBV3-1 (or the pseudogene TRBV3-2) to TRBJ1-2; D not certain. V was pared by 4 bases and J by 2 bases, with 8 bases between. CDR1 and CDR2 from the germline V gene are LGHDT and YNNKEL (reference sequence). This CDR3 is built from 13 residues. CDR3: CASSPYLNYGYTF. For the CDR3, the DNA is TGTGCCAGCAGCCCTTATTTGAACTATGGCTACACCTTC.

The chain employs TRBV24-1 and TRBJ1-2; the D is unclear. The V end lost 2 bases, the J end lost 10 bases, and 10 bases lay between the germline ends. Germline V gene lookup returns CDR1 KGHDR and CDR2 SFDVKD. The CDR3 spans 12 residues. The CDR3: CATSDWAGAYTF. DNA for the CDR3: TGTGCCACCAGTGATTGGGCGGGAGCCTACACCTTC.

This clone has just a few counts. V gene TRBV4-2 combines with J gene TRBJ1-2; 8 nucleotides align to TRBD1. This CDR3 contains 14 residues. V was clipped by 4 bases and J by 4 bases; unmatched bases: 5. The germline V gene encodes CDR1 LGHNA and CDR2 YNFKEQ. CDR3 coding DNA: TGTGCCAGCAGCCCGGGACAGGCCAGCTATGGCTACACCTTC. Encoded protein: CASSPGQASYGYTF.

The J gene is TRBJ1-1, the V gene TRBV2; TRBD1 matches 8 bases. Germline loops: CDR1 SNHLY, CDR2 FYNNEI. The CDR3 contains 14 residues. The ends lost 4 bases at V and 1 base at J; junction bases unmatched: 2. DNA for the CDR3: TGTGCCAGCAGTGGTGGGACAGGGAACACTGAAGCTTTCTTT. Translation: CASSGGTGNTEAFF.

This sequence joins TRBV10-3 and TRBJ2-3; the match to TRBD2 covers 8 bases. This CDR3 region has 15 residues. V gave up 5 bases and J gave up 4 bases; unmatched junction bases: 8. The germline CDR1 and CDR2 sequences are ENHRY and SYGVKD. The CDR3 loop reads CAISSDGGAADTQYF. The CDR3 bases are TGTGCCATCAGTTCAGACGGGGGGGCAGCAGATACGCAGTATTTT.

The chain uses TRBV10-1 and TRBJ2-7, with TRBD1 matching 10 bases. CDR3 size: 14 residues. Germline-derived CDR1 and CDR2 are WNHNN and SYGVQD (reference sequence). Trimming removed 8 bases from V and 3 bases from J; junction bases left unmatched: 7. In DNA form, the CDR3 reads TGCGCCAGCGGAGGGACAGGGGTCAGCTACGAGCAGTACGTC. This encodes CASGGTGVSYEQYV.

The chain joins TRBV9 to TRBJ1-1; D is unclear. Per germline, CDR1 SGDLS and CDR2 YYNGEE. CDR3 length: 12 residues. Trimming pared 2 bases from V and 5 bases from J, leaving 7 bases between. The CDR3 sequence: CASSVGGTEAFF. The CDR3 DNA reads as TGTGCCAGCAGCGTCGGAGGTACTGAAGCTTTCTTT.